This T cell receptor (beta chain) appears in the sequencing data of a study of shared clonotypes between healthy human individuals (dated by TCRdb to about 2020). About the full investigation: A few men and two women, aged 18 to 49 years, made up the cohort. Per donor, three plates each were used for CD4 naive and CD4 memory, two for CD8 naive, and one for CD8 memory. The study deeply sequenced blood TCR repertoires of about 5 healthy adults to estimate repertoire size and the extent of clonotype sharing between individuals. To increase sequencing depth and limit assay-specific biases, TCR repertoire library preparation and sequencing were carried out by different laboratories using diverse techniques. Between about 0.85 and 9.5 billion PBMCs per donor were obtained by leukapheresis. Paper-wide results and their limitations: Incomplete sequencing was indicated by rarefaction of sorted-subset datasets, despite the large sequencing depth. Sampling was restricted to blood, and TCR repertoires in tissue are likely to differ from TCR repertoires in blood. About 5% of naive CD4, 3.5% of naive CD8, approximately 2.2% of memory CD4, and approximately 0.4% of memory CD8 clonotypes were shared across a handful of donors. The genetic and exposure-history diversity represented was limited by the small number of donors. Compared with non-shared clonotypes, the clonotypes found in all four sorted-subset donors had higher generation probabilities. Pairwise subsampling indicated that sequencing depth was expected to affect the degree of clonotype sharing among donors. Naive subsets generally had larger estimated clonotype richness than memory subsets.

The donors were healthy, HIV-negative adults with no recently reported acute infections or vaccinations. All donors were Caucasian adults living in Nashville, Tennessee, USA. Magnetic negative selection was used to enrich CD4+ T cells, after which naive cells were positively selected on CD45RA and the negative fraction became the memory subset. Blood was obtained by leukapheresis, after which PBMCs were separated by Ficoll-Histopaque density gradient centrifugation and cryopreserved in liquid nitrogen vapor phase. Analytical flow cytometry was used to check the purity and quantity of each magnetically sorted T cell population. Genomic DNA was isolated from each sorted fraction and quantified by UV absorbance on a Nanodrop 2000c. V drops 4 bases and J drops 1 base, leaving 19 bases in between. The CDR3 starts with the cysteine, ends with the phenylalanine, and has 17 residues. The kept DNA is CDR3 alone, 51 bases in frame from the first base. The germline V gene supplies CDR1 MNHNS and CDR2 SASEGT.

With respect to this clone: It has no known antigen specificity. Base qualities are missing; no much larger clone stands one base away.

TCR CDR3 regions were amplified from genomic DNA by multiplex PCR using the deep immunoSEQ assay. Extracted genomic DNA from each cell subset was spread evenly across all wells of several immunoSEQ 96-well plates, with each plate serving as a replicate. For sorted subsets, each replicate PCR was loaded with roughly 200 ng genomic DNA, equivalent to 25,000 to 35,000 T cell genomes. Purified libraries were quantified with a Qubit 3.0 fluorometer, sized on a Bioanalyzer 2100, and re-quantified with the KAPA Library Quantification kit. Each immunoSEQ 96-well plate was sequenced on its own single-read 150-cycle Illumina NextSeq 550 flow cell. The source study handled its data this way. Because the immunoSEQ output included only junctional sequences and no quality scores, the filtering could not be the same as the filtering used for full-length reads. Sequences were annotated with PyIR, a Python wrapper for IgBLAST v1.9, using IMGT germline references to assign V/J genes and CDR3. Reads were filtered out if the reads had weak V/J assignments (E-value above 1e-6), no CDR3, stop codons, out-of-frame junctions, or ambiguous translated residues. V3J clonotypes were defined as sequences sharing an identical inferred V gene, J gene, and CDR3 amino acid sequence. The percentage overlap between two repertoires was calculated by dividing the number of shared unique clonotypes by the size of the smaller repertoire. Repertoire richness was assessed with RTK rarefaction, the Chao1 estimator, and Recon v2.1 estimates of unobserved clonotypes. For all TCRbeta clonotypes obtained by the gDNA method from several donors, generation probabilities were computed with OLGA. What TCRdb holds here is the immuneACCESS table cut down to in-frame rearrangements. Part of the clones is not present; checked against another copy, under half of the missing clones reflect an unresolved V gene, and the others are unexplained. That table gives V, J and clone size, and the DNA gave D and trimming. Within this sample are some 1 million clones, with 60% to 80% of them counted one time only. Over 1.3% of the sample is held by the ten biggest clonotypes.

Sequenced sample: memory CD4+ T cells sorted from blood. The cell subset or site label of this sample denotes: CD45RA-negative fraction. Recombination connected TRBV6-1 to TRBJ1-2; tentative D gene TRBD1, with 5 bases matching. The receptor was derived from a man aged 18 to 30 in good health. CDR3 reads: CASSVFSRGKINYGYTF. Here is the DNA: TGTGCCAGCAGTGTTTTCTCAAGGGGCAAGATTAACTATGGCTACACCTTC.